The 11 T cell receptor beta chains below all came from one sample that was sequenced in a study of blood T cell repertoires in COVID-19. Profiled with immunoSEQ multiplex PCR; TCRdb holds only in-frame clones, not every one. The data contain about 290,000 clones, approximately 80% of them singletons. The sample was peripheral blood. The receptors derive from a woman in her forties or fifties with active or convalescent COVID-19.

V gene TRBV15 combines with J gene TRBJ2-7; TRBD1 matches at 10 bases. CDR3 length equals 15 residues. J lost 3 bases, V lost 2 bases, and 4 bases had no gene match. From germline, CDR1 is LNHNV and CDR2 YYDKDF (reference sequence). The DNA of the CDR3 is TGTGCCACCAGCAGAACCGGGACAGGGGTCTACGAGCAGTACTTC. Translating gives CATSRTGTGVYEQYF.

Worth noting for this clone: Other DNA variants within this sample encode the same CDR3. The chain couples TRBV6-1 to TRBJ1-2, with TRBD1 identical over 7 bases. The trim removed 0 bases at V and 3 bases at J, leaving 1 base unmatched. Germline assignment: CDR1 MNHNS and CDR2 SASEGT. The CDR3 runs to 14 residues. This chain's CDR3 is CASSEAQGDYGYTF. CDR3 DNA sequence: TGTGCCAGCAGTGAAGCCCAGGGGGACTATGGCTACACCTTC.

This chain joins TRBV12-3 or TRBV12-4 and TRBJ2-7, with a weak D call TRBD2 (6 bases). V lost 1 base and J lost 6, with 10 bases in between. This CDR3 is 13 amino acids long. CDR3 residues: CASSLDGRGEQYF. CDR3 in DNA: TGTGCCAGCAGTTTAGACGGGAGAGGCGAGCAGTACTTC.

CDR3 nucleotides: TGTGCCAGCAGCGTCGGGACAGGGGTTGAAGCTTTCTTT. Protein: CASSVGTGVEAFF. V and J are TRBV7-9 and TRBJ1-1, with 10 bases matching TRBD1. The CDR3 sequence is 13 residues long. The V gene's germline CDR1 is SEHNR and CDR2 FQNEAQ (reference sequence). With V trimmed by 5 bases and J by 7 bases, 4 bases remained unmatched.

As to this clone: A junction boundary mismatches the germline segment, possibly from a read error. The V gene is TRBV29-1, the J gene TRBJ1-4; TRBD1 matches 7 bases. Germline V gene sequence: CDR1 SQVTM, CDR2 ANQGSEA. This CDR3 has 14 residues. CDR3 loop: CSADLETGITGGAF. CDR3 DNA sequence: TGCAGCGCCGACTTAGAGACAGGGATTACCGGGGGGGCTTTT.

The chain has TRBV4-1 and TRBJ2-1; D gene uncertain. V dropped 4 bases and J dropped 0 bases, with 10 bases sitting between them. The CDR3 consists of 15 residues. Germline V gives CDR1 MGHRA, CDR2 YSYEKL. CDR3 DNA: TGCGCCAGCAGCCCAGGTTCAAGCTCCTACAATGAGCAGTTCTTC. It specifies CASSPGSSSYNEQFF.

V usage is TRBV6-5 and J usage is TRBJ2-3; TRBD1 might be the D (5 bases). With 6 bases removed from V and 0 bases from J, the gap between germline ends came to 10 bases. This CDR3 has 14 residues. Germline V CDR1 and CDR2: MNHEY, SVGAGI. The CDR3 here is CASRWQGSTDTQYF. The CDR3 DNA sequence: TGTGCCAGCAGATGGCAGGGTAGCACAGATACGCAGTATTTT.

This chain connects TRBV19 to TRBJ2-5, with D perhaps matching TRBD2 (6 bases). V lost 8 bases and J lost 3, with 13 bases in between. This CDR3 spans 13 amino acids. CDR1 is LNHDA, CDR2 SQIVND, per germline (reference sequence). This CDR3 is CASSGRGKETQYF. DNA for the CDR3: TGTGCCAGTTCAGGTCGGGGGAAAGAGACCCAGTACTTC.

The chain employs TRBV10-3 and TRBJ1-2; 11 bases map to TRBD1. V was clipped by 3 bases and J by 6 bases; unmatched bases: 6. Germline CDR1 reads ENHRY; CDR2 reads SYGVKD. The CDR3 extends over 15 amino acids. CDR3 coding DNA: TGTGCCATCAGTGAATTGGGACAGGGGGAGAATGGCTACACCTTC. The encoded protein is CAISELGQGENGYTF.

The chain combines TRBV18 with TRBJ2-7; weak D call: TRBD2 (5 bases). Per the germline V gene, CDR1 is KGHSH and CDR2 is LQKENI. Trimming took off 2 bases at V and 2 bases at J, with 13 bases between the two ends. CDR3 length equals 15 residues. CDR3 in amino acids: CASSPYPGSPYEQYF. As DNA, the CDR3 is TGTGCCAGCTCACCATATCCGGGATCCCCCTACGAGCAGTACTTC.

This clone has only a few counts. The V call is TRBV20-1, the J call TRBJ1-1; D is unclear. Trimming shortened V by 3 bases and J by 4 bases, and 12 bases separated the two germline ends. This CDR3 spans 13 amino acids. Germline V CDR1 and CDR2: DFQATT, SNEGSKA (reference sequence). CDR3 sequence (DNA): TGCAGTGCTAGTTGGGAGCCCTCCACTGAAGCTTTCTTT. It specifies CSASWEPSTEAFF.